These 7 T cell receptor beta chains were all obtained from the same sample, sequenced in a study of T cell changes during pregnancy in multiple sclerosis. Data came from immunoSEQ multiplex PCR; TCRdb stores just in-frame clones and leaves some out. The table lists about 29,000 clones, around 91% of them singletons, with about 6.4% in the top ten. This sample comprised CD8+ T cells from peripheral blood mononuclear cells, obtained after pregnancy. The receptors were sampled from a female donor with multiple sclerosis, enrolled in a pregnancy study.

This chain joins TRBV13 and TRBJ2-3; 12 bases line up with TRBD2. Losses at the gene ends were 5 bases for V and 3 bases for J; bases not matched to a gene: 6. Germline V CDR1 and CDR2: PRHDT, FYEKMQ (reference sequence). There are 16 residues in the CDR3. In nucleotides, the CDR3 is TGTGCCAGCAGCCATCGGACTAGCGGGACTACAGATACGCAGTATTTT. Translating it yields CASSHRTSGTTDTQYF.

The chain combines TRBV5-1 with TRBJ2-5, with 8 bases identical to TRBD2. J lost 2 bases, V lost 1 base, and 10 bases had no gene match. The germline V gene encodes CDR1 SGHRS and CDR2 YFSETQ. The CDR3 has 17 amino acids. The CDR3 loop reads CASSLFQRELIQETQYF. The CDR3 nucleotides are TGCGCCAGCAGCTTGTTTCAGCGGGAGTTGATTCAAGAGACCCAGTACTTC.

The rearrangement uses TRBV29-1 and TRBJ1-4; perhaps TRBD1 as D (6 bases). CDR3 size: 13 residues. The germline gives CDR1 SQVTM, CDR2 ANQGSEA. Trimming shortened V by 6 bases and J by 4 bases, and 12 bases separated the two germline ends. The CDR3 spells CSVEDRNNEKLFF. The CDR3, as DNA: TGCAGCGTGGAGGACAGAAATAATGAAAAACTGTTTTTT.

This chain links TRBV7-6 with TRBJ2-3; 9 nucleotides line up with TRBD2. Germline-derived CDR1 and CDR2 are SGHVS and FNYEAQ. The trim removed 1 base at V and 4 bases at J, leaving 6 bases unmatched. The CDR3 consists of 16 residues. This CDR3 reads CASSLGSGGRADTQYF. The CDR3 DNA is TGTGCCAGCAGCTTAGGGTCGGGCGGGAGGGCAGATACGCAGTATTTT. The full variable domain, with the rest looked up from reference TRBV7-6 and TRBJ2-3, is GAGVSQSPRYKVTKRGQDVALRCDPISGHVSLYWYRQALGQGPEFLTYFNYEAQQDKSGLPNDRFSAERPEGSISTLTIQRTEQRDSAMYRCASSLGSGGRADTQYFGPGTRLTVL.

The V and J genes are TRBV5-8 and TRBJ2-1; the D gene is possibly TRBD2 (5 bases). The CDR3 loop spans 15 amino acids. Trimming removed 0 bases at V and 7 bases at J, with 14 bases between. Germline CDR1 reads SGHTS; CDR2 reads YDEGEE. The CDR3 region is CASSLDVLQRNEQFF. As DNA, the CDR3 is TGTGCCAGCAGCTTGGACGTTTTACAGCGGAATGAGCAGTTCTTC.

V gene TRBV4-3 combines with J gene TRBJ2-5; TRBD1 agrees at 7 bases. Germline V CDR1 and CDR2: LGHNA, YSLEER. The J segment lost 5 bases and the V segment lost 0 bases, leaving 6 bases of the junction unmatched. The CDR3 is made up of 15 amino acids. CDR3 residues: CASSQDWGQRETQYF. CDR3 DNA: TGCGCCAGCAGCCAAGATTGGGGACAGCGGGAGACCCAGTACTTC.

The chain uses TRBV7-3 and TRBJ1-1; 7 bases are a match to TRBD1. V dropped 4 bases and J dropped 0; count of bases not matched to a gene: 5. CDR1 and CDR2 from the germline V gene are SGHTA and FQGTGA. This CDR3 spans 15 amino acids. CDR3 coding DNA: TGTGCCAGCAGCTCCACTACAGGGGTGAACACTGAAGCTTTCTTT. It translates to CASSSTTGVNTEAFF.